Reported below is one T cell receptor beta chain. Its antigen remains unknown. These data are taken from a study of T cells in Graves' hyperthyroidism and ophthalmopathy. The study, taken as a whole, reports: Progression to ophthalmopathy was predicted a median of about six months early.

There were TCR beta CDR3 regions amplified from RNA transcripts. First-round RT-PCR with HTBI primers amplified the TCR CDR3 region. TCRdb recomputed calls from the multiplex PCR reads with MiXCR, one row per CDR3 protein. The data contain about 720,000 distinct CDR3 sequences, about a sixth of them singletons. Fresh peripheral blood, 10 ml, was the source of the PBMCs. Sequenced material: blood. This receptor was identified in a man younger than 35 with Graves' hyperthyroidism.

CDR3 in DNA: TGTGCCAGGTCGCAGGAATCGGAGCAGTACTTC. The encoded protein is CARSQESEQYF. The chain employs TRBV19 and TRBJ2-7; unclear D gene. The CDR3 totals 11 residues. From germline, CDR1 is LNHDA and CDR2 SQIVND (reference sequence). With 9 bases removed from V and 7 bases from J, the gap between germline ends came to 13 bases.